The 26 T cell receptor beta chains listed next were all sequenced from one sample in a study of T-cell memory formation after mild COVID-19. TCRdb reprocessed the 5' RACE reads with MiXCR, giving one entry per CDR3 protein. The table records 100,000 to 130,000 distinct CDR3 sequences, approximately 14% of them present only once. The sequencing sample was made of PBMCs or a T cell subset sorted from them (not recorded which). These TCRs come from a man between 18 and 29 years old who had mild COVID-19 (a few samples of this study predate the infection). Cell type and time point are not known.

This clonotype was seen many times. V gene TRBV7-6 combines with J gene TRBJ1-1; D remains unclear. Germline V CDR1 and CDR2: SGHVS, FNYEAQ. V lost 5 bases to trimming and J lost 2 bases, with 15 bases between them. CDR3 length: 15 amino acids. CDR3 nucleotides: TGTGCCAGCAGCCCCCGCCCGGACGGCAACACTGAAGCTTTCTTT. It yields the protein CASSPRPDGNTEAFF.

The genes are TRBV11-2 and TRBJ2-1; TRBD2 agrees at 9 bases. This CDR3 region has 15 residues. Germline CDR1 SGHAT, CDR2 FQNNGV. The V segment lost 5 bases and the J segment 3 bases; nucleotides outside the gene matches: 5. In nucleotides, the CDR3 is TGTGCCAGCAGCACCCCTAGCGGGAACTACAATGAGCAGTTCTTC. Amino acid sequence: CASSTPSGNYNEQFF.

The CDR3 protein is CASSPPGLAGEETQYF. CDR3 bases: TGTGCCAGCAGCCCCCCGGGACTAGCGGGGGAAGAGACCCAGTACTTC. This chain uses TRBV7-9 with TRBJ2-5, with 14 bases matching TRBD2. V was pared by 5 bases and J by 3 bases, with 5 bases of the junction left unmatched. Germline values: CDR1 SEHNR, CDR2 FQNEAQ (reference sequence). The CDR3 runs to 16 residues.

This clonotype was counted many times. The genes are TRBV7-3 and TRBJ2-5; the match to TRBD1 covers 9 bases. The CDR3 is 15 residues long. Looked up from germline, CDR1 is SGHTA and CDR2 is FQGTGA. With V trimmed by 3 bases and J by 2 bases, 4 bases remained unmatched. CDR3 region: CASSLTGTGQETQYF. CDR3 DNA sequence: TGTGCCAGCAGCTTGACGGGGACAGGGCAAGAGACCCAGTACTTC. The variable domain in full, completed from reference TRBV7-3 and TRBJ2-5, reads GAGVSQTPSNKVTEKGKYVELRCDPISGHTALYWYRQSLGQGPEFLIYFQGTGAADDSGLPNDRFFAVRPEGSVSTLKIQRTERGDSAVYLCASSLTGTGQETQYFGPGTRLLVL.

This clonotype has only a few counts. The CDR3 nucleotides read TGTGCCAGCAGCTCGGCTGAACAGGGGATGAATGGTGAGCAGTTCTTC. Encoded protein: CASSSAEQGMNGEQFF. The V and J genes are TRBV7-9 and TRBJ2-1; 7 bases align to TRBD1. CDR3 length: 16 amino acids. The ends lost 4 bases at V and 9 bases at J; junction bases unmatched: 15. Per the germline V gene, CDR1 is SEHNR and CDR2 is FQNEAQ (reference sequence).

In this sample, this clonotype turned up a few times. V gene TRBV2 combines with J gene TRBJ2-7, with 7 nucleotides matching TRBD1. Looked up from germline, CDR1 is SNHLY and CDR2 is FYNNEI. CDR3 length equals 15 residues. V was clipped by 5 bases and J by 1 base; unmatched bases: 8. CDR3 nucleotide sequence: TGTGCCAGCAGTTCCGGGACAGCCTTGTCCTACGAGCAGTACTTC. It specifies CASSSGTALSYEQYF.

The chain carries TRBV6-5 and TRBJ1-2; 7 bases are shared with TRBD1. Germline CDR1 MNHEY, CDR2 SVGAGI. This CDR3 spans 16 amino acids. V was clipped by 5 bases and J by 0 bases; unmatched bases: 9. The CDR3 here is CASSPSGGIANYGYTF. The CDR3 coding sequence is TGTGCCAGCAGTCCTTCAGGGGGTATAGCTAACTATGGCTACACCTTC.

The chain links TRBV7-2 to TRBJ1-2; a weak D match, TRBD1 (6 bases). There are 17 residues in the CDR3. Trimming took 3 bases from V and 0 from J, leaving 17 bases between them. The germline gives CDR1 SGHTA, CDR2 FQGNSA. The chain's CDR3 is CASSLNPTGTANYGYTF. The CDR3 DNA is TGTGCCAGCAGCTTGAACCCGACAGGCACCGCTAACTATGGCTACACCTTC.

This clonotype was counted a few times. This chain uses TRBV7-9 with TRBJ1-3; no definite D call. The CDR3 loop spans 15 amino acids. Germline V gene sequence: CDR1 SEHNR, CDR2 FQNEAQ (reference sequence). V was shortened by 5 bases and J by 0 bases, with 11 bases between the two germline ends. CDR3 protein: CASSPGWSSGNTIYF. CDR3 nucleotide sequence: TGTGCCAGCAGCCCTGGATGGAGCTCTGGAAACACCATATATTTT.

This clonotype has more than one count but fewer than ten. The J gene is TRBJ2-2, the V gene TRBV7-3, with 12 bases lining up with TRBD2. This CDR3 spans 19 amino acids. The ends lost 0 bases at V and 5 bases at J; junction bases unmatched: 10. Per germline, CDR1 SGHTA and CDR2 FQGTGA. The CDR3 DNA reads TGTGCCAGCAGCTTAACCCCTAGCGGGGGGGCCGGAGAAACCGGGGAGCTGTTTTTT. It yields the protein CASSLTPSGGAGETGELFF.

The chain is built from TRBV6-6 and TRBJ2-2; D could derive from TRBD1 or TRBD2 (5 bases each). The CDR3 totals 16 residues. CDR1 MNHNY and CDR2 SVGAGI come from the germline V gene (reference sequence). The germline V and J ends were trimmed by 0 bases and 3 bases, with 11 bases remaining between them. CDR3 loop: CASSYSGPEDTGELFF. DNA for the CDR3: TGTGCCAGCAGTTACTCGGGACCCGAGGACACCGGGGAGCTGTTTTTT.

The J gene is TRBJ2-1, the V gene TRBV7-6; D gene ambiguous. In germline, CDR1 is SGHVS, CDR2 FNYEAQ. Trimming removed 0 bases at V and 3 bases at J, with 9 bases between. This CDR3 region has 15 residues. In nucleotides, the CDR3 is TGTGCCAGCAGCTTAGCGCTAGGGCTCTACAATGAGCAGTTCTTC. This codes for CASSLALGLYNEQFF.

The CDR3 DNA is TGTGCCAGCAGCTCGGCGCGGGACAGGGCCGAGACCCAGTACTTC. Amino acid sequence: CASSSARDRAETQYF. The chain joins TRBV7-9 to TRBJ2-5; 9 positions match TRBD1. The V segment lost 4 bases and the J segment 5 bases; nucleotides outside the gene matches: 8. The germline gives CDR1 SEHNR, CDR2 FQNEAQ (reference sequence). The CDR3 has 15 residues.

This clonotype was recorded a few times. The CDR3 DNA reads as TGTGCCAGCAGTTACCCGGCGTCTCAGCCCCAGCATTTT. It yields the protein CASSYPASQPQHF. V is TRBV6-2 or TRBV6-3 and J is TRBJ1-5; D gene ambiguous. The CDR3 covers 13 residues. The germline V gene has CDR1 MNHEY and CDR2 SVGEGT. Trimming removed 2 bases at V and 6 bases at J, with 8 bases between.

V is TRBV7-3 and J is TRBJ1-2, with 8 bases matching TRBD1. The CDR3 consists of 13 residues. CDR1 and CDR2 (germline): SGHTA, FQGTGA. J was trimmed by 10 bases and V by 4 bases; bases with no gene match: 8. The CDR3 reads CASSSGQADVYTF. CDR3 DNA sequence: TGTGCCAGCAGCTCGGGACAGGCCGATGTCTACACCTTC.

This chain links TRBV5-1 with TRBJ2-2, with 8 nucleotides matching TRBD1. Germline loops: CDR1 SGHRS, CDR2 YFSETQ. The V and J ends lost 2 bases and 1 base, in that order; junction bases with no gene match: 1. This CDR3 has 15 residues. The DNA of the CDR3 is TGCGCCAGCAGCTTCGGACAGGGGAACACCGGGGAGCTGTTTTTT. Its protein is CASSFGQGNTGELFF. The full variable domain, with the rest looked up from reference TRBV5-1 and TRBJ2-2, is KAGVTQTPRYLIKTRGQQVTLSCSPISGHRSVSWYQQTPGQGLQFLFEYFSETQRNKGNFPGRFSGRQFSNSRSEMNVSTLELGDSALYLCASSFGQGNTGELFFGEGSRLTVL.

The table lists this clonotype with a few counts. The rearrangement uses TRBV7-7 and TRBJ1-5; D unresolved. Germline V gene lookup returns CDR1 SSHAT and CDR2 FNYEAQ (reference sequence). The CDR3 contains 13 residues. The V gene lost 1 base and the J gene lost 4 bases, with 5 bases spanning the gap. CDR3 in amino acids: CASSLDENQPQHF. The CDR3, as DNA: TGTGCCAGCAGCTTAGATGAAAATCAGCCCCAGCATTTT.

This clonotype came up a few times. The gene calls are TRBV10-3 and TRBJ2-5; D is perhaps TRBD1 (6 bases). Germline CDR1 reads ENHRY; CDR2 reads SYGVKD. There are 19 residues in the CDR3. Deletions cut 2 bases from V and 2 bases from J, with 24 bases between. CDR3 coding DNA: TGTGCCATCAGTGAGATAAGGACAGTCTCCCCTGAGGGTCAAGAGACCCAGTACTTC. Protein sequence: CAISEIRTVSPEGQETQYF.

This clonotype was seen a handful of times. The chain couples TRBV7-3 to TRBJ2-3; no reliable D call. CDR3 length: 17 residues. The germline V gene has CDR1 SGHTA and CDR2 FQGTGA. V dropped 2 bases and J dropped 2 bases, with 17 bases sitting between them. The CDR3 here is CASSLSGPSTDTDTQYF. The CDR3 nucleotides read TGTGCCAGCAGCTTATCCGGACCTTCTACCGACACAGATACGCAGTATTTT.

V usage is TRBV7-8 and J usage is TRBJ2-1; 7 positions match TRBD2. This CDR3 has 16 residues. Germline lookup yields CDR1 SGHVS and CDR2 FQNEAQ. The V segment lost 5 bases and the J segment 6 bases; nucleotides outside the gene matches: 13. The CDR3 DNA is TGTGCCAGCAGCCCGAGGGAGCGGGGAGTGTTCAATGAGCAGTTCTTC. Encoded protein: CASSPRERGVFNEQFF.

The rearrangement uses TRBV7-9 and TRBJ1-2; the D gene is possibly TRBD1 (5 bases). V lost 2 bases and J 0 bases, leaving 10 bases between the germline ends. The CDR3 has 15 amino acids. CDR1 and CDR2 (germline): SEHNR, FQNEAQ (reference sequence). The CDR3 DNA is TGTGCCAGCAGCTTATCTTCAGGGTCTAACTATGGCTACACCTTC. Amino acids: CASSLSSGSNYGYTF.

This sequence joins TRBV12-3 or TRBV12-4 and TRBJ2-5; D is undetermined. V lost 8 bases to trimming and J lost 7 bases, with 8 bases between them. The CDR3 covers 10 residues. The CDR3, as DNA: TGTGCCAGCGGATCCGGGACCCAGTACTTC. Encoded protein: CASGSGTQYF.

V usage is TRBV5-1 and J usage is TRBJ2-5, with D possibly being TRBD1 or TRBD2 (5 bases each). Looked up from germline, CDR1 is SGHRS and CDR2 is YFSETQ. Trimming took 4 bases from V and 5 from J, leaving 21 bases between them. The CDR3 contains 16 residues. CDR3 protein: CASSPQETGPKETQYF. The DNA of the CDR3 is TGCGCCAGCAGCCCCCAGGAGACGGGGCCAAAGGAGACCCAGTACTTC.

The chain employs TRBV12-3 or TRBV12-4 and TRBJ1-5; D is perhaps TRBD1 (5 bases). There are 12 residues in the CDR3. The V end was cut by 5 bases, the J end by 6 bases, with 8 bases between. CDR3 sequence: CASSRGVQPQHF. The CDR3 DNA reads TGTGCCAGCAGTAGAGGGGTTCAGCCCCAGCATTTT.

This clonotype was counted at least ten times. J is TRBJ1-1 and V is TRBV4-3; tentative D call: TRBD1 (5 bases). Between the trimmed V and J ends, which lost 0 bases and 7 bases, there was a span of 9 bases. This CDR3 spans 13 amino acids. CDR1 is LGHNA, CDR2 YSLEER, per germline. The CDR3 is CASSQDEGYEAFF. The CDR3 bases are TGCGCCAGCAGCCAAGATGAGGGGTATGAAGCTTTCTTT.

This clonotype was counted between two and nine times. This rearrangement joins TRBV28 to TRBJ2-1, with D tentatively TRBD1 or TRBD2 (5 bases each). V lost 1 base and J 8 bases, leaving 15 bases between the germline ends. This CDR3 has 15 amino acids. CDR1 is MDHEN, CDR2 SYDVKM, per germline. For the CDR3, the DNA is TGTGCCAGCAGTTTATCGGGACGGTTTGCCGATGAGCAGTTCTTC. Amino acids: CASSLSGRFADEQFF.